Below, one T cell receptor (beta chain) is given with its context. The data were obtained in a study of T cells in Graves' hyperthyroidism and ophthalmopathy. V was pared by 5 bases and J by 4 bases, with 13 bases of the junction left unmatched. The CDR3 spans 15 residues. CDR1 DFQATT and CDR2 SNEGSKA come from the germline V gene (reference sequence). The CDR3 regions of TCR beta were amplified from RNA transcripts. In the first-round RT-PCR of the TCR CDR3, the HTBI primer set was used. In TCRdb, the multiplex PCR reads were re-called with MiXCR into one record per CDR3 protein. This table holds 660,000 or so distinct CDR3 sequences, approximately 42% found once. Exclusion followed for patients with uncontrolled infection, other autoimmune disease, pregnancy or lactation.

Material for sequencing was peripheral blood or thyroid tissue (not recorded which). The sequence derives from an adult man with Graves' disease, either hyperthyroidism or ophthalmopathy (not recorded which). This chain uses TRBV20-1 with TRBJ1-2; 7 nucleotides line up with TRBD1. CDR3 residues: CSASDRDGQSYGYTF. CDR3 in DNA: TGCAGTGCTTCCGACAGGGATGGGCAGTCCTATGGCTACACCTTC.